A selection of T cell receptor beta chains follows, all from one sample in a study of blood T cell repertoires in COVID-19. Profiling relied on immunoSEQ multiplex PCR, and the TCRdb table lists in-frame clones only, not all of them. Of about 530,000 clones in the sample, less than 90% were seen once. The sequenced sample was peripheral blood. The source is a woman aged 45-60 years with COVID-19, enrolled during active disease. Both conserved end residues are part of each CDR3. D genes are given only for firm matches. Clone size is not always given. Where it is, it says once, few, many or a class for expanded clones.

J gene: TRBJ2-2; V gene: TRBV6-2/TRBV6-3; D gene: TRBD1; clone size: -; CDR3 protein: CASSYEGTGISTGELFF; CDR3 DNA: TGTGCCAGCAGTTACGAGGGGACAGGGATTTCCACCGGGGAGCTGTTTTTT
J gene: TRBJ2-7; V gene: TRBV28; D gene: TRBD2; clone size: -; CDR3 protein: CASSPVERGLIGQYF; CDR3 DNA: TGTGCCAGCAGCCCCGTTGAGCGGGGGCTTATTGGGCAGTACTTC
J gene: TRBJ1-6; V gene: TRBV9; D gene: TRBD1; clone size: -; CDR3 protein: CASSPSTGGANSPLHF; CDR3 DNA: TGTGCCAGCAGCCCCTCGACAGGGGGCGCGAATTCACCCCTCCACTTT
J gene: TRBJ1-5; V gene: TRBV19; D gene: TRBD1; clone size: few; CDR3 protein: CASSIPSGQGSGPQHF; CDR3 DNA: TGTGCCAGTAGTATCCCCTCGGGACAGGGGAGTGGGCCCCAGCATTTT
J gene: TRBJ2-3; V gene: TRBV6-5; D gene: TRBD2; clone size: -; CDR3 protein: CASSYSRLAGADTQYF; CDR3 DNA: TGTGCCAGCAGTTACTCGCGACTAGCGGGGGCAGATACGCAGTATTTT
J gene: TRBJ1-3; V gene: TRBV10-2; D gene: TRBD1; clone size: -; CDR3 protein: CASTWGTGNEGNTIYF; CDR3 DNA: TGCGCCAGCACCTGGGGGACAGGGAATGAAGGAAACACCATATATTTT
J gene: TRBJ2-3; V gene: TRBV10-3; D gene: -; clone size: -; CDR3 protein: CAISEDRSTDTQYF; CDR3 DNA: TGTGCCATCAGTGAGGACAGATCCACAGATACGCAGTATTTT
J gene: TRBJ1-1; V gene: TRBV18; D gene: -; clone size: -; CDR3 protein: CASSPTAARFEAFF; CDR3 DNA: TGTGCCAGCTCGCCTACAGCGGCCCGATTTGAAGCTTTCTTT
J gene: TRBJ2-3; V gene: TRBV13; D gene: TRBD2; clone size: -; CDR3 protein: CASSLETSGLTDTQYF; CDR3 DNA: TGTGCCAGCAGCCTAGAGACTAGCGGGCTCACAGATACGCAGTATTTT
J gene: TRBJ2-3; V gene: TRBV2; D gene: -; clone size: -; CDR3 protein: CASGGYDTDTQYF; CDR3 DNA: TGTGCCAGCGGGGGGTACGACACAGATACGCAGTATTTT
J gene: TRBJ1-5; V gene: TRBV5-8; D gene: TRBD1; clone size: -; CDR3 protein: CASSPGRTGMGQPQHF; CDR3 DNA: TGTGCCAGCAGCCCCGGTCGGACAGGGATGGGTCAGCCCCAGCATTTT
J gene: TRBJ1-1; V gene: TRBV5-1; D gene: -; clone size: -; CDR3 protein: CASSPKQTFMNTEAFF; CDR3 DNA: TGCGCCAGCAGCCCCAAACAGACATTCATGAACACTGAAGCTTTCTTT
J gene: TRBJ1-4; V gene: TRBV5-1; D gene: -; clone size: -; CDR3 protein: CASSSQQASEKLFF; CDR3 DNA: TGCGCCAGCAGCAGCCAGCAGGCCAGTGAAAAACTGTTTTTT
J gene: TRBJ1-1; V gene: TRBV5-4; D gene: -; clone size: -; CDR3 protein: CASSLRGGDTEAFF; CDR3 DNA: TGTGCCAGCAGCTTACGAGGGGGTGATACTGAAGCTTTCTTT
J gene: TRBJ2-2; V gene: TRBV4-1; D gene: TRBD1; clone size: -; CDR3 protein: CASSQSRGTGNTGELFF; CDR3 DNA: TGCGCCAGCAGCCAATCTAGGGGGACAGGGAACACCGGGGAGCTGTTTTTT
J gene: TRBJ1-2; V gene: TRBV25-1; D gene: -; clone size: -; CDR3 protein: CASSDSGAEGYTF; CDR3 DNA: TGTGCCAGCAGTGACTCAGGGGCGGAGGGCTACACCTTC
J gene: TRBJ1-1; V gene: TRBV2; D gene: -; clone size: -; CDR3 protein: CASSERRGTAFF; CDR3 DNA: TGTGCCAGCAGTGAAAGGCGGGGGACGGCTTTCTTT
J gene: TRBJ1-6; V gene: TRBV3-1/TRBV3-2; D gene: -; clone size: -; CDR3 protein: CASSPTPSPPLHF; CDR3 DNA: TGTGCCAGCAGCCCGACTCCCTCCCCACCCCTCCACTTT
J gene: TRBJ1-1; V gene: TRBV19; D gene: TRBD1; clone size: -; CDR3 protein: CASSPGQGDPSNTEAFF; CDR3 DNA: TGTGCCAGTAGCCCGGGACAGGGGGACCCTTCGAACACTGAAGCTTTCTTT
J gene: TRBJ1-3; V gene: TRBV19; D gene: -; clone size: few; CDR3 protein: CASSMEAFAGNTIYF; CDR3 DNA: TGTGCCAGTAGTATGGAGGCCTTCGCTGGAAACACCATATATTTT
J gene: TRBJ1-1; V gene: TRBV28; D gene: -; clone size: -; CDR3 protein: CASSSTGTTEAFF; CDR3 DNA: TGTGCCAGCAGTTCCACAGGGACGACTGAAGCTTTCTTT
J gene: TRBJ2-3; V gene: TRBV6-1; D gene: TRBD2; clone size: -; CDR3 protein: CASSEKPGLITDTQYF; CDR3 DNA: TGTGCCAGCAGTGAAAAGCCGGGACTAATCACAGATACGCAGTATTTT
J gene: TRBJ2-7; V gene: TRBV5-1; D gene: TRBD1; clone size: -; CDR3 protein: CASSLGTGAPYEQYF; CDR3 DNA: TGCGCCAGCAGCTTGGGGACAGGGGCACCCTACGAGCAGTACTTC
J gene: TRBJ1-5; V gene: TRBV19; D gene: TRBD1; clone size: -; CDR3 protein: CASSPPDRPNQPQHF; CDR3 DNA: TGTGCCAGTAGTCCGCCGGACAGGCCTAATCAGCCCCAGCATTTT
J gene: TRBJ2-5; V gene: TRBV19; D gene: -; clone size: -; CDR3 protein: CASSIVPRDTRSGTQYF; CDR3 DNA: TGTGCCAGTAGTATAGTTCCCCGGGACACACGATCTGGGACCCAGTACTTC
J gene: TRBJ1-2; V gene: TRBV11-3; D gene: -; clone size: many; CDR3 protein: CASSSTCSRYYGYTF; CDR3 DNA: TGTGCCAGCAGCTCTACCTGTTCTCGGTACTATGGCTACACCTTC
J gene: TRBJ2-2; V gene: TRBV5-4; D gene: -; clone size: -; CDR3 protein: CASRPGTENTGELFF; CDR3 DNA: TGTGCCAGCAGACCCGGGACTGAGAACACCGGGGAGCTGTTTTTT
J gene: TRBJ1-1; V gene: TRBV7-8; D gene: TRBD1; clone size: -; CDR3 protein: CASSFLRGQGTEAFF; CDR3 DNA: TGTGCCAGCAGCTTCCTCAGGGGGCAGGGCACTGAAGCTTTCTTT
J gene: TRBJ2-1; V gene: TRBV6-6; D gene: TRBD2; clone size: once; CDR3 protein: CASSHQTSGDYNEQFF; CDR3 DNA: TGTGCCAGCAGTCATCAGACTAGCGGGGATTACAATGAGCAGTTCTTC
J gene: TRBJ2-3; V gene: TRBV5-1; D gene: -; clone size: -; CDR3 protein: CASSLPGGRTAIDTDTQYF; CDR3 DNA: TGCGCCAGCAGCTTACCTGGAGGTAGGACGGCGATTGACACAGATACGCAGTATTTT
J gene: TRBJ1-1; V gene: TRBV6-5; D gene: TRBD1; clone size: -; CDR3 protein: CASSYSVGQGVTEAFF; CDR3 DNA: TGTGCCAGCAGTTATAGCGTGGGGCAGGGGGTAACTGAAGCTTTCTTT
J gene: TRBJ1-6; V gene: TRBV7-2; D gene: TRBD1; clone size: -; CDR3 protein: CASSSLRTGVYSPLHF; CDR3 DNA: TGTGCCAGCAGCTCGCTTAGAACAGGGGTATACTCACCCCTCCACTTT
J gene: TRBJ1-4; V gene: TRBV5-6; D gene: TRBD1; clone size: few; CDR3 protein: CASSSGQVANEKLFF; CDR3 DNA: TGTGCCAGCAGCTCAGGACAGGTCGCTAATGAAAAACTGTTTTTT
J gene: TRBJ2-1; V gene: TRBV6-5; D gene: -; clone size: -; CDR3 protein: CASRELGDEQFF; CDR3 DNA: TGTGCCAGCAGGGAGCTCGGCGATGAGCAGTTCTTC
J gene: TRBJ1-3; V gene: TRBV18; D gene: -; clone size: -; CDR3 protein: CASSPSDSGGNTIYF; CDR3 DNA: TGTGCCAGCTCACCAAGCGACAGTGGTGGAAACACCATATATTTT
J gene: TRBJ1-2; V gene: TRBV24-1; D gene: -; clone size: few; CDR3 protein: CATSDLQGSYGYTF; CDR3 DNA: TGTGCCACCAGTGACCTCCAGGGGTCCTATGGCTACACCTTC
J gene: TRBJ2-7; V gene: TRBV2; D gene: TRBD1; clone size: -; CDR3 protein: CASSATGVGEQYF; CDR3 DNA: TGTGCCAGCAGTGCAACAGGGGTAGGCGAGCAGTACTTC
J gene: TRBJ1-5; V gene: TRBV19; D gene: -; clone size: -; CDR3 protein: CASSGQGDQPQHF; CDR3 DNA: TGTGCCAGTAGTGGCCAGGGTGATCAGCCCCAGCATTTT
J gene: TRBJ1-6; V gene: TRBV12-3/TRBV12-4; D gene: TRBD1; clone size: -; CDR3 protein: CASSYRGNSPLHF; CDR3 DNA: TGTGCCAGCAGTTACAGGGGTAATTCACCCCTCCACTTT
J gene: TRBJ2-1; V gene: TRBV5-4; D gene: TRBD2; clone size: -; CDR3 protein: CASSSGLAGNEQFF; CDR3 DNA: TGTGCCAGCAGCTCTGGACTAGCCGGGAATGAGCAGTTCTTC
J gene: TRBJ2-3; V gene: TRBV5-4; D gene: -; clone size: -; CDR3 protein: CASSHRTESTDTQYF; CDR3 DNA: TGTGCCAGCAGCCATCGGACAGAGTCCACAGATACGCAGTATTTT
J gene: TRBJ2-1; V gene: TRBV7-9; D gene: -; clone size: -; CDR3 protein: CASSLATTTVNEQFF; CDR3 DNA: TGTGCCAGCAGCTTAGCTACCACGACAGTCAATGAGCAGTTCTTC
J gene: TRBJ1-3; V gene: TRBV9; D gene: -; clone size: -; CDR3 protein: CASSVTKDSYGNTIYF; CDR3 DNA: TGTGCCAGCAGCGTTACGAAGGACAGCTATGGAAACACCATATATTTT
J gene: TRBJ2-1; V gene: TRBV5-1; D gene: -; clone size: -; CDR3 protein: CASSDRIYNEQFF; CDR3 DNA: TGCGCCAGCAGTGACAGGATTTACAATGAGCAGTTCTTC
J gene: TRBJ1-2; V gene: TRBV5-4; D gene: -; clone size: -; CDR3 protein: CASSTGGYGYTF; CDR3 DNA: TGTGCCAGCAGCACGGGGGGTTATGGCTACACCTTC
J gene: TRBJ2-1; V gene: TRBV7-9; D gene: -; clone size: -; CDR3 protein: CASSPPGLLGYNEQFF; CDR3 DNA: TGTGCCAGCAGCCCCCCCGGACTCCTCGGCTACAATGAGCAGTTCTTC
J gene: TRBJ2-3; V gene: TRBV2; D gene: TRBD2; clone size: -; CDR3 protein: CASSVLAGGADTQYF; CDR3 DNA: TGTGCCAGCAGTGTTCTAGCGGGGGGAGCAGATACGCAGTATTTT
J gene: TRBJ1-1; V gene: TRBV2; D gene: TRBD1; clone size: -; CDR3 protein: CASSGTGRDTEAFF; CDR3 DNA: TGTGCCAGCAGTGGGACAGGACGGGACACTGAAGCTTTCTTT
J gene: TRBJ2-1; V gene: TRBV7-6; D gene: TRBD1; clone size: -; CDR3 protein: CASSFGQGPNNEQFF; CDR3 DNA: TGTGCCAGCAGCTTTGGACAGGGACCAAACAATGAGCAGTTCTTC
J gene: TRBJ2-3; V gene: TRBV24-1; D gene: -; clone size: -; CDR3 protein: CATMGSLADTQYF; CDR3 DNA: TGTGCCACCATGGGCTCTCTTGCAGATACGCAGTATTTT
J gene: TRBJ1-2; V gene: TRBV6-5; D gene: -; clone size: -; CDR3 protein: CASSSMNRVGYTF; CDR3 DNA: TGTGCCAGCAGCTCCATGAACAGGGTTGGCTACACCTTC